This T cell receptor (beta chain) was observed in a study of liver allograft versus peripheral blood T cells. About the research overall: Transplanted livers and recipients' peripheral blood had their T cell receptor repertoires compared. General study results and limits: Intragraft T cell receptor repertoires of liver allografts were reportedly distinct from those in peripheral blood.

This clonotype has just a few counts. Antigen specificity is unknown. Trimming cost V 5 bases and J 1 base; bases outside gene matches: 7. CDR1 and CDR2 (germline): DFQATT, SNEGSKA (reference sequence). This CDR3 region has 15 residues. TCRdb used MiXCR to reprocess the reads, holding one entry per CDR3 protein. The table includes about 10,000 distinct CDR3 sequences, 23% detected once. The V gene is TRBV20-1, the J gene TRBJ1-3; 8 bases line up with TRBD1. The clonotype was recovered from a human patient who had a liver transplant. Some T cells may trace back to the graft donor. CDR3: CSAPWGQASGNTIYF. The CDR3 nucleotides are TGCAGTGCTCCTTGGGGACAGGCGTCTGGAAACACCATATATTTT.